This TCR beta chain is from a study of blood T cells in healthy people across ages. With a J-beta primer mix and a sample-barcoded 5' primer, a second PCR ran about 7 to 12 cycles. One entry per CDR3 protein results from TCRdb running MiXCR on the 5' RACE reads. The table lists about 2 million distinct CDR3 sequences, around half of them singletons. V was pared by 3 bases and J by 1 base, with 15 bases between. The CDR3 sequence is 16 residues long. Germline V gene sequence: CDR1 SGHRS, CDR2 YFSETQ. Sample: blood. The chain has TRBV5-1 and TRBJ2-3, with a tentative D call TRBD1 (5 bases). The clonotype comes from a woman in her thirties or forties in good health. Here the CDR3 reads CASSSLQGVGTDTQYF. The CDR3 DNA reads TGCGCCAGCAGCTCCCTCCAGGGCGTCGGCACAGATACGCAGTATTTT.